The clone carrying this T cell receptor (beta chain) appeared a single time. Its matching antigen is unknown. The sample originates from a study of OX40 agonist ivuxolimab in advanced cancers. Across the whole study: Patients received the agonistic anti-OX40 (CD134) antibody ivuxolimab. The study's findings and limits: Low normalized T-cell clonal expansion was additionally recorded for some nonresponders.

V was trimmed by 2 bases and J by 1 base, leaving 10 bases between them. Looked up from germline, CDR1 is SGHDT and CDR2 is YYEEEE. The CDR3 is 14 amino acids. The repertoire was sequenced with immunoSEQ multiplex PCR; TCRdb's copy has only in-frame clones and lacks some. Of roughly 26,000 clones in the sample, roughly three quarters were seen once. This sequence joins TRBV5-6 and TRBJ2-7; D may be TRBD1 (6 bases). The TCR comes from an adult with an advanced solid tumor such as melanoma, head and neck, liver or kidney cancer. Material: CD4+ or CD8+ T cells sorted from blood, obtained in a trial of the OX40 agonist ivuxolimab. The CDR3 loop is CASSFAGVSYEQYF. The CDR3 nucleotides are TGTGCCAGCAGCTTCGCAGGGGTTTCCTACGAGCAGTACTTC.